Listed here are 22 T cell receptor beta chains from one sample, sequenced in a study of Tregs in tolerant kidney transplant recipients. Sequencing used immunoSEQ multiplex PCR; TCRdb keeps in-frame clones, though not all of them. Among more than 60,000 clones, roughly 98% were seen once, and the ten largest hold roughly 0.6%. Source: CD4+ T cells from blood, taken before the transplant. These receptors all come from a human donor who received a combined kidney and bone marrow transplant.

This chain uses TRBV28 with TRBJ1-2; D perhaps matches TRBD1 (6 bases). There are 13 residues in the CDR3. Trimming removed 3 bases at V and 3 bases at J, with 8 bases between. The germline V gene encodes CDR1 MDHEN and CDR2 SYDVKM. The CDR3 spells CASSLGTYYGYTF. The CDR3 DNA follows: TGTGCCAGCAGTTTGGGGACATACTATGGCTACACCTTC.

This clone has just one count. The chain joins TRBV19 to TRBJ2-1; 9 bases are shared with TRBD1. The CDR3 contains 14 residues. Germline-derived CDR1 and CDR2 are LNHDA and SQIVND (reference sequence). The V gene end was trimmed by 4 bases and the J gene end by 6 bases; junction bases not matched to a gene: 4. The CDR3 reads CASSTQTGGNEQFF. The CDR3 coding sequence is TGTGCCAGTAGTACCCAGACAGGGGGCAATGAGCAGTTCTTC.

The chain employs TRBV19 and TRBJ2-1, with a weak D call TRBD2 (6 bases). The V end lost 2 bases, the J end lost 15 bases, and 20 bases lay between the germline ends. Germline CDR1 is LNHDA and CDR2 is SQIVND (reference sequence). This CDR3 has 14 amino acids. CDR3 DNA sequence: TGTGCCAGTAGTATAACTAGCACTTCAATGCGTGGGTTCTTC. It translates to CASSITSTSMRGFF.

The chain uses TRBV2 and TRBJ2-3, with 7 bases fitting TRBD1. In germline, CDR1 is SNHLY, CDR2 FYNNEI. The V and J ends lost 8 bases and 2 bases, in that order; junction bases with no gene match: 10. The CDR3 is made up of 15 amino acids. The CDR3 protein is CASHLGGYSTDTQYF. CDR3 DNA sequence: TGTGCCAGCCACCTAGGGGGCTATTCCACAGATACGCAGTATTTT. Drawing the rest from reference TRBV2 and TRBJ2-3, the complete variable domain is EPEVTQTPSHQVTQMGQEVILRCVPISNHLYFYWYRQILGQKVEFLVSFYNNEISEKSEIFDDQFSVERPDGSNFTLKIRSTKLEDSAMYFCASHLGGYSTDTQYFGPGTRLTVL.

The chain uses TRBV18 and TRBJ1-1; TRBD1 might be the D (6 bases). This CDR3 region has 13 residues. V lost 5 bases and J 3 bases, leaving 10 bases between the germline ends. Germline CDR1 and CDR2: KGHSH and LQKENI. The CDR3 region is CASSTGWDTEAFF. CDR3 coding DNA: TGTGCCAGCTCAACAGGGTGGGACACTGAAGCTTTCTTT. Variable domain in full (rest from reference TRBV18 and TRBJ1-1): NAGVMQNPRHLVRRRGQEARLRCSPMKGHSHVYWYRQLPEEGLKFMVYLQKENIIDESGMPKERFSAEFPKEGPSILRIQQVVRGDSAAYFCASSTGWDTEAFFGQGTRLTVV.

The chain recombines TRBV28 with TRBJ1-5, with a possible D match to TRBD1 (5 bases). The germline gives CDR1 MDHEN, CDR2 SYDVKM. This CDR3 region has 16 residues. The V end was cut by 10 bases, the J end by 0 bases, with 19 bases between. The CDR3 protein is CATLLSGSRSNQPQHF. For the CDR3, the DNA is TGTGCCACCCTTTTGTCAGGGTCGCGTAGCAATCAGCCCCAGCATTTT.

This sequence joins TRBV15 and TRBJ1-1; 8 bases map to TRBD1. After removal of 5 bases from V and 4 bases from J, the junction contained 12 bases not matched to a gene. Germline V gene sequence: CDR1 LNHNV, CDR2 YYDKDF (reference sequence). The CDR3 sequence is 16 residues long. CDR3 residues: CATSRSSGGAGTEAFF. As DNA, the CDR3 is TGTGCCACCAGCCGATCGTCAGGGGGCGCAGGCACTGAAGCTTTCTTT.

The J gene is TRBJ2-1, the V gene TRBV9, with 8 bases that match TRBD2. This CDR3 is built from 14 residues. With V trimmed by 3 bases and J by 9 bases, 8 bases remained unmatched. Germline CDR1 and CDR2: SGDLS and YYNGEE. CDR3 amino acids: CASSGSGGPREQFF. The CDR3 coding sequence is TGTGCCAGCAGCGGGTCGGGAGGGCCGCGTGAGCAGTTCTTC.

V and J are TRBV28 and TRBJ2-4; 13 positions agree with TRBD2. V shed 5 bases, J shed 6 bases, and the junction held 13 bases outside the gene matches. From germline, CDR1 is MDHEN and CDR2 SYDVKM. The CDR3 totals 18 residues. This chain's CDR3 is CASSPTSGGAVIVNIQYF. In DNA form, the CDR3 reads TGTGCCAGCAGTCCAACTAGCGGGGGGGCCGTGATTGTAAACATTCAGTACTTC.

The chain has TRBV14 and TRBJ2-1; TRBD2 matches at 8 bases. CDR3 length: 16 residues. J gave up 5 bases and V 0 bases, and 6 bases lay outside the gene matches. Germline V gives CDR1 SGHDN, CDR2 FVKESK. CDR3 amino acids: CASSQEGSGGNNEQFF. The CDR3, as DNA: TGTGCCAGCAGCCAAGAGGGGAGCGGGGGAAACAATGAGCAGTTCTTC.

For the CDR3, the DNA is TGTGCCAGCAGTAATACGCGGGCTCAGGAGACCCAGTACTTC. This codes for CASSNTRAQETQYF. J is TRBJ2-5 and V is TRBV2; D is possibly TRBD2 (5 bases). V dropped 5 bases and J dropped 5 bases, with 15 bases sitting between them. There are 14 residues in the CDR3. Looked up from germline, CDR1 is SNHLY and CDR2 is FYNNEI.

J is TRBJ1-6 and V is TRBV2; no clear D gene. This CDR3 is 15 amino acids long. Trimming removed 6 bases at V and 0 bases at J, with 9 bases between. Per germline, CDR1 SNHLY and CDR2 FYNNEI. CDR3 coding DNA: TGTGCCAGCAGCCTGCTTAGCTCCTATAATTCACCCCTCCACTTT. Protein sequence: CASSLLSSYNSPLHF.

The V call is TRBV4-2, the J call TRBJ2-5; 12 positions agree with TRBD2. Per germline, CDR1 LGHNA and CDR2 YNFKEQ. This CDR3 comprises 16 residues. Germline trimming cut 0 bases from V and 5 bases from J; bases unmatched to any gene: 4. CDR3 sequence reads: CASSQETSGSGETQYF. The DNA for the CDR3 is TGTGCCAGCAGCCAAGAGACTAGCGGGAGTGGGGAGACCCAGTACTTC.

The chain recombines TRBV19 with TRBJ1-6; D is perhaps TRBD1 (5 bases). The CDR3 totals 15 residues. Germline CDR1 LNHDA, CDR2 SQIVND (reference sequence). V lost 7 bases and J lost 9, with 19 bases in between. CDR3 loop: CASMTAGTGGSPLHF. The CDR3 nucleotides read TGTGCCAGTATGACAGCGGGCACAGGCGGTTCACCCCTCCACTTT.

The chain has TRBV9 and TRBJ2-3; 7 positions agree with TRBD2. The CDR3 has 16 residues. Germline V gene lookup returns CDR1 SGDLS and CDR2 YYNGEE. The J segment lost 0 bases and the V segment lost 0 bases, leaving 4 bases of the junction unmatched. The CDR3 DNA sequence: TGTGCCAGCAGCGTAGATTCTAGCGGCAGCACAGATACGCAGTATTTT. Protein product: CASSVDSSGSTDTQYF.

This clone has just one count. The chain has TRBV14 and TRBJ2-1; 10 nucleotides align to TRBD2. Per the germline V gene, CDR1 is SGHDN and CDR2 is FVKESK. Trimming cost V 1 base and J 12 bases; bases outside gene matches: 9. This CDR3 contains 15 residues. Here the CDR3 DNA reads TGTGCCAGCAGCCAAGTTTCAAGCGGGAGGGCCGGGCAGTTCTTC. It yields the protein CASSQVSSGRAGQFF.

The chain links TRBV6-5 to TRBJ1-2; possibly TRBD1 for D (5 bases). CDR3 size: 14 residues. Germline assignment: CDR1 MNHEY and CDR2 SVGAGI. Trimming removed 2 bases at V and 3 bases at J, with 10 bases between. Here the CDR3 reads CASSYGRGDYGYTF. In nucleotides, the CDR3 is TGTGCCAGCAGTTACGGCCGGGGGGACTATGGCTACACCTTC.

The V gene is TRBV5-4, the J gene TRBJ2-5; 8 bases align to TRBD2. After removal of 4 bases from V and 2 bases from J, the junction contained 7 bases not matched to a gene. Per germline, CDR1 SGHNT and CDR2 YYREEE (reference sequence). The CDR3 runs to 15 residues. Here the CDR3 reads CASSPGVAGQETQYF. The CDR3 nucleotides read TGTGCCAGCAGCCCCGGGGTAGCGGGGCAAGAGACCCAGTACTTC. The full variable domain, rest sourced from reference TRBV5-4 and TRBJ2-5, is ETGVTQSPTHLIKTRGQQVTLRCSSQSGHNTVSWYQQALGQGPQFIFQYYREEENGRGNFPPRFSGLQFPNYSSELNVNALELDDSALYLCASSPGVAGQETQYFGPGTRLLVL.

Points on this clone: A read error may produce the germline difference seen at one junction end. The V gene is TRBV23-1, the J gene TRBJ1-2; TRBD1 might be the D (5 bases). TRBV23-1 is placed among ORFs of uncertain function. CDR3 length equals 14 residues. This CDR3 is CACSPEQASNGYTF. In DNA, the CDR3 is TGCGCCTGCAGCCCCGAACAGGCTTCTAATGGCTACACCTTC.

The rearrangement uses TRBV19 and TRBJ2-3; 7 bases match TRBD2. The CDR3 contains 15 residues. V lost 6 bases and J lost 4; bases outside the gene matches: 10. From germline, CDR1 is LNHDA and CDR2 SQIVND (reference sequence). The CDR3 DNA reads as TGTGCCAGTAGACGGACTAGAGACACACCAGATACGCAGTATTTT. Amino acids: CASRRTRDTPDTQYF.

The V and J genes are TRBV2 and TRBJ1-2; TRBD1 matches at 8 bases. CDR1 and CDR2 (germline): SNHLY, FYNNEI. The CDR3 is 13 residues long. V trimming: 6 bases; J trimming: 7 bases; junction bases outside the gene matches: 7. CDR3 in DNA: TGTGCCAGCAGACCCGACAGGGGAACTGGCTACACCTTC. It translates to CASRPDRGTGYTF.

The rearrangement joins TRBV5-1 to TRBJ1-1; no definite D call. From germline, CDR1 is SGHRS and CDR2 YFSETQ. This CDR3 region has 14 residues. Trimming took off 0 bases at V and 0 bases at J, with 6 bases between the two ends. The CDR3 region is CASSLGHLNTEAFF. DNA of the CDR3: TGCGCCAGCAGCTTGGGGCATTTGAACACTGAAGCTTTCTTT. The full variable domain, rest sourced from reference TRBV5-1 and TRBJ1-1, is KAGVTQTPRYLIKTRGQQVTLSCSPISGHRSVSWYQQTPGQGLQFLFEYFSETQRNKGNFPGRFSGRQFSNSRSEMNVSTLELGDSALYLCASSLGHLNTEAFFGQGTRLTVV.